A selection of T cell receptor beta chains follows, all from one sample in a study of T cells in Graves' hyperthyroidism and ophthalmopathy. MiXCR, run by TCRdb on the multiplex PCR reads, gives a single entry per CDR3 protein. The table records 600,000 to 850,000 distinct CDR3 sequences, around 19% of them present only once. Sequenced: blood. The receptors shown here come from a woman in her 50s with Graves' hyperthyroidism that later progressed to Graves' ophthalmopathy. CDR3s include the opening cysteine and the closing phenylalanine or tryptophan. D genes are given only for firm matches. For some rows the clone size is stated as once, few or many, or as a class when expanded; others skip it.

v_call,clone_size,d_call,j_call,cdr3_aa,cdr3_nt
TRBV7-3,many,NA,TRBJ2-7,CASSPGLRREQYF,TGTGCCAGCAGCCCGGGACTGCGTCGCGAGCAGTACTTC
TRBV4-1,NA,TRBD2,TRBJ2-2,CASSLPGLAGGRGRAGELFF,TGCGCCAGCAGCCTCCCAGGGCTAGCGGGGGGGCGAGGTCGAGCCGGGGAGCTGTTTTTT
TRBV5-1,many,TRBD1,TRBJ2-5,CASSPALLKTGSGTQYF,TGCGCCAGCAGCCCGGCCCTCCTAAAGACAGGGAGTGGGACCCAGTACTTC
TRBV5-1,NA,NA,TRBJ2-3,CASSFSRGRGDTQYF,TGCGCCAGCAGCTTTTCCCGGGGGCGTGGAGATACGCAGTATTTT
TRBV5-1,NA,NA,TRBJ1-2,CASSLATINYGYTF,TGCGCCAGCAGCTTGGCCACGATTAACTATGGCTACACCTTC
TRBV5-1,many,NA,TRBJ1-1,CASSPRDRILNTEAFF,TGCGCCAGCAGCCCCCGGGACCGGATTTTGAACACTGAAGCTTTCTTT
TRBV29-1,few,TRBD2,TRBJ2-5,CSVGGLASQETQYF,TGCAGCGTTGGGGGACTAGCGTCCCAAGAGACCCAGTACTTC
TRBV20-1,NA,TRBD2,TRBJ2-7,CSALSGGEILSGEQYF,TGCAGTGCCCTTAGCGGGGGGGAGATATTGTCAGGCGAGCAGTACTTC
TRBV7-9,few,TRBD1,TRBJ1-3,CASSSTGEGNTIYF,TGTGCCAGCAGCTCGACAGGGGAGGGAAACACCATATATTTT
TRBV19,NA,TRBD1,TRBJ1-5,CASSPDRGPQPQHF,TGTGCCAGTAGCCCGGACAGGGGGCCTCAGCCCCAGCATTTT
TRBV3-1,many,NA,TRBJ1-1,CASSQVADTEAFF,TGTGCCAGCAGCCAAGTGGCCGACACTGAAGCTTTCTTT
TRBV20-1,many,NA,TRBJ1-1,CSARDPLLTLSTEAFF,TGCAGTGCTAGAGATCCCTTACTGACACTCAGCACTGAAGCTTTCTTT
TRBV5-1,NA,TRBD1,TRBJ2-7,CASSLWTGERYEQYF,TGCGCCAGCAGCCTGTGGACAGGGGAGAGGTACGAGCAGTACTTC
TRBV20-1,NA,NA,TRBJ2-7,CSAAGLVAYEQYF,TGCAGTGCCGCAGGATTGGTTGCCTACGAGCAGTACTTC
TRBV13,NA,NA,TRBJ1-2,CASSLGQFTNYGYTF,TGTGCCAGCAGCTTAGGTCAATTCACTAACTATGGCTACACCTTC
TRBV3-1,NA,NA,TRBJ2-3,CASSQDWGRADTQYF,TGTGCCAGCAGCCAAGACTGGGGTCGGGCAGATACGCAGTATTTT
TRBV14,NA,NA,TRBJ2-6,CASSQDLVGKNSGANVLTF,TGTGCCAGCAGCCAAGACTTGGTAGGGAAGAACTCTGGGGCCAACGTCCTGACTTTC
TRBV20-1,many,NA,TRBJ2-1,CSARGAGQNEQFF,TGCAGTGCAAGAGGGGCGGGTCAGAATGAGCAGTTCTTC
TRBV11-2,few,NA,TRBJ1-4,CASSLVGLPEELFF,TGTGCCAGCAGCTTAGTGGGGCTGCCGGAGGAACTGTTTTTT
TRBV20-1,NA,TRBD1,TRBJ2-5,CSARGTGGQTQYF,TGCAGTGCTAGGGGGACAGGGGGGCAGACCCAGTACTTC
TRBV5-1,many,NA,TRBJ2-3,CASRAVLASTDTQYF,TGCGCCAGCAGGGCGGTGCTAGCTAGCACAGATACGCAGTATTTT
TRBV10-2,few,NA,TRBJ1-4,CASSDHPREKLFF,TGCGCCAGCAGCGACCACCCAAGGGAAAAACTGTTTTTT
TRBV20-1,NA,NA,TRBJ1-1,CSNGVYTEAFF,TGCAGTAACGGGGTATACACTGAAGCTTTCTTT
TRBV9,many,TRBD2,TRBJ2-3,CASSVDPERAGGLDTQYF,TGTGCCAGCAGCGTAGACCCCGAACGGGCGGGGGGGCTAGATACGCAGTATTTT
TRBV27,many,TRBD1,TRBJ2-3,CASSSQPGQGTDTQYF,TGTGCCAGCAGTTCCCAACCGGGACAGGGAACAGATACGCAGTATTTT
TRBV6-6,NA,NA,TRBJ2-3,CASSYSAPRTNTQYF,TGTGCCAGCAGTTACTCGGCCCCGAGGACCAATACGCAGTATTTT